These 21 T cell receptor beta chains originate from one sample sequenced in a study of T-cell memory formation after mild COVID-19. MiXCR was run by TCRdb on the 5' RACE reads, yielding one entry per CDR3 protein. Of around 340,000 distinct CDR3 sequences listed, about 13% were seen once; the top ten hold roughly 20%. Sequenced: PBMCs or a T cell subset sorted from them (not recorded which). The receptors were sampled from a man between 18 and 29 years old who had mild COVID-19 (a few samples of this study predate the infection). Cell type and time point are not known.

The CDR3 bases are TGTGCCAGCAGTTTCGAAAACATTCAGTACTTC. Translated, it gives CASSFENIQYF. This sequence joins TRBV5-6 and TRBJ2-4; the D is unclear. The V gene's germline CDR1 is SGHDT and CDR2 YYEEEE. The CDR3 loop spans 11 amino acids. V was clipped by 5 bases and J by 5 bases, with 5 bases between them.

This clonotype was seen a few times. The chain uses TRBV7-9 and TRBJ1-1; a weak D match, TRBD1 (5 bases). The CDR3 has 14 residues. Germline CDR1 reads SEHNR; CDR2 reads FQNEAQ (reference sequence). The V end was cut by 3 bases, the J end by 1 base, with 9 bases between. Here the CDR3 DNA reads TGTGCCAGCAGCTTTGTTCAGGGGAACACTGAAGCTTTCTTT. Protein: CASSFVQGNTEAFF.

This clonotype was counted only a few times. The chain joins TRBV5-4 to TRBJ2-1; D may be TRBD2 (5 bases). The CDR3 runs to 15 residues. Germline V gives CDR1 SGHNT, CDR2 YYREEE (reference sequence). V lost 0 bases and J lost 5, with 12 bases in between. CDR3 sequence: CASSLVGESHNEQFF. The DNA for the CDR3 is TGTGCCAGCAGCTTGGTCGGGGAATCCCACAATGAGCAGTTCTTC.

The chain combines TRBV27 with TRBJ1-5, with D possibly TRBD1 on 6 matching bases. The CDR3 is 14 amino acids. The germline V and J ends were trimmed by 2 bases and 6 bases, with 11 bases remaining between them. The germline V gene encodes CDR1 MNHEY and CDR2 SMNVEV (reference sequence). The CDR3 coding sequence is TGTGCCAGCAGTTTAGGGGGGCGGCTTCAGCCCCAGCATTTT. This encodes CASSLGGRLQPQHF.

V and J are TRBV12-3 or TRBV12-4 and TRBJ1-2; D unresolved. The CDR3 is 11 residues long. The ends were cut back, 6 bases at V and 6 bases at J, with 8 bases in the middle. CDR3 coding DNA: TGTGCCAGCAGCCCGGGGAATGGCTACACCTTC. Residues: CASSPGNGYTF.

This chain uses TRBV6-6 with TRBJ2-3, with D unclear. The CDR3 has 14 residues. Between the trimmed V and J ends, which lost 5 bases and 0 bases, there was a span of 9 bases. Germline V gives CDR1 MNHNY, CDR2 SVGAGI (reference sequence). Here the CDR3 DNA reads TGTGCCAGCAGTCAACCCCGAAGCACAGATACGCAGTATTTT. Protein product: CASSQPRSTDTQYF.

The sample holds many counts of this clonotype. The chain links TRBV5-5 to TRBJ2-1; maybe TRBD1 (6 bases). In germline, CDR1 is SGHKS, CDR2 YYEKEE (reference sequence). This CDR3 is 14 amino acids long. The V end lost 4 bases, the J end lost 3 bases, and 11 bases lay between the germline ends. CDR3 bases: TGTGCCAGCAGCAAGGACAGCGTCTACAATGAGCAGTTCTTC. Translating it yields CASSKDSVYNEQFF.

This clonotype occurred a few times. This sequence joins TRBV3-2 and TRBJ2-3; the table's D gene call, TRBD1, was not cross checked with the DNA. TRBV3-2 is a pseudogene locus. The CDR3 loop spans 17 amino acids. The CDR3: CASSQERTGESTDTQYF. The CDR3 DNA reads TGTGCCAGCAGCCAAGAAAGGACAGGGGAAAGCACAGATACGCAGTATTTT.

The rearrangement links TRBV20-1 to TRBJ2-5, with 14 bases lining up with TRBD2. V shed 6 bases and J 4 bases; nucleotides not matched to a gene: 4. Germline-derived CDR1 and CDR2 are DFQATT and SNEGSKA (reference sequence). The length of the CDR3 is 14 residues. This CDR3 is CSATGTSGGETQYF. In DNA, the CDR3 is TGCAGTGCAACGGGGACTAGCGGGGGAGAGACCCAGTACTTC.

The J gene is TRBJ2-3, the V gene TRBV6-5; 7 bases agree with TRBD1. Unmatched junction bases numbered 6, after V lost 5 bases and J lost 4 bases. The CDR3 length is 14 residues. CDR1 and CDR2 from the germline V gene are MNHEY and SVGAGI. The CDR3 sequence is CASSIRQGADTQYF. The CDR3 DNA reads TGTGCCAGCAGTATTCGACAGGGCGCAGATACGCAGTATTTT.

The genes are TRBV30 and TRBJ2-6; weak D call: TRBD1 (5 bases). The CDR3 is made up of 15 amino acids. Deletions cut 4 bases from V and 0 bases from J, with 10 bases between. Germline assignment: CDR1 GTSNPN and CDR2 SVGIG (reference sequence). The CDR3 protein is CAWTTGLSGANVLTF. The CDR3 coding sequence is TGTGCCTGGACAACAGGCCTCTCTGGGGCCAACGTCCTGACTTTC. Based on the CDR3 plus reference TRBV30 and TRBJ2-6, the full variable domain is SQTIHQWPATLVQPVGSPLSLECTVEGTSNPNLYWYRQAAGRGLQLLFYSVGIGQISSEVPQNLSASRPQDRQFILSSKKLLLSDSGFYLCAWTTGLSGANVLTFGAGSRLTVL.

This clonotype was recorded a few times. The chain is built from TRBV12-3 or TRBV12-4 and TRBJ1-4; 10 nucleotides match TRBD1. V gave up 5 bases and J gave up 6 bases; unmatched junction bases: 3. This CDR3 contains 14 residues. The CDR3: CASSEDRGDEKLFF. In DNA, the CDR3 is TGTGCCAGCAGTGAGGACAGGGGGGATGAAAAACTGTTTTTT.

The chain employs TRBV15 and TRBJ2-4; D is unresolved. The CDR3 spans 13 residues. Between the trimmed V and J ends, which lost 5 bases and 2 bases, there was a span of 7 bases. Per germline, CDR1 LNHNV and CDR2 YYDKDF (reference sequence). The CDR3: CATSGVTKNIQYF. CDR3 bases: TGTGCCACCAGCGGAGTAACCAAAAACATTCAGTACTTC.

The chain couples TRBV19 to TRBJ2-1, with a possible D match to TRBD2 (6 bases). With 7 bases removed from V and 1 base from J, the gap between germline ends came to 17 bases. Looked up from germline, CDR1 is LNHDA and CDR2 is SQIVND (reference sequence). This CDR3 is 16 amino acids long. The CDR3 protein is CASTKSGEWSYNEQFF. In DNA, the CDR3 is TGTGCCAGTACGAAGTCGGGGGAATGGTCCTACAATGAGCAGTTCTTC.

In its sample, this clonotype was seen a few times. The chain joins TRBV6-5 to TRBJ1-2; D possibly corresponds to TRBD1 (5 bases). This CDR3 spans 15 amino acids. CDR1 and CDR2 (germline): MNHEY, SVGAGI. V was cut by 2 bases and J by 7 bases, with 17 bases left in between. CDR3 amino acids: CASSYGAEGRSGYTF. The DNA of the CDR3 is TGTGCCAGCAGTTACGGAGCAGAGGGGAGAAGTGGCTACACCTTC.

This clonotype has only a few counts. The CDR3 DNA reads as TGTGCCAGCAGCTTGTGGACAGGGGGGAATGGCTACACCTTC. This codes for CASSLWTGGNGYTF. J is TRBJ1-2 and V is TRBV5-4, with 10 bases aligning to TRBD1. V gave up 1 base and J gave up 6 bases; unmatched junction bases: 3. The CDR3 is 14 amino acids. Looked up from germline, CDR1 is SGHNT and CDR2 is YYREEE (reference sequence).

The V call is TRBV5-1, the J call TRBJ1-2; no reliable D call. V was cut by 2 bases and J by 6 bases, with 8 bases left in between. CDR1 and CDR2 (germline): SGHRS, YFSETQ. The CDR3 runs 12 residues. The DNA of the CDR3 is TGCGCCAGCAGCTTCGCCGGGCATGGCTACACCTTC. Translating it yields CASSFAGHGYTF.

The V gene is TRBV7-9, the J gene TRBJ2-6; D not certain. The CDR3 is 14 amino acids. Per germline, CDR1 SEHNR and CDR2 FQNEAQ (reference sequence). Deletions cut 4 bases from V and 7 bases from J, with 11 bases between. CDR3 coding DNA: TGTGCCAGCAGCTCCTTCTATGCCGCCAACGTCCTGACTTTC. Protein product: CASSSFYAANVLTF.

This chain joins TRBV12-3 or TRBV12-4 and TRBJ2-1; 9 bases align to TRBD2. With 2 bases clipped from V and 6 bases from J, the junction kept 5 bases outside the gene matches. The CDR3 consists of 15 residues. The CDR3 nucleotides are TGTGCCAGCAGTTTACGACTAGCGGATACCAATGAGCAGTTCTTC. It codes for CASSLRLADTNEQFF.

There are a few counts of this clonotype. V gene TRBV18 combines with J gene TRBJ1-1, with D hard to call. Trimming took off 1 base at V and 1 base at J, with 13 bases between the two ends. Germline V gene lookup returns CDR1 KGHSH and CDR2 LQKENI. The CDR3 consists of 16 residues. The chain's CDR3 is CASSPLFPGGNTEAFF. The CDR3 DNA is TGTGCCAGCTCACCACTATTCCCCGGCGGGAACACTGAAGCTTTCTTT.

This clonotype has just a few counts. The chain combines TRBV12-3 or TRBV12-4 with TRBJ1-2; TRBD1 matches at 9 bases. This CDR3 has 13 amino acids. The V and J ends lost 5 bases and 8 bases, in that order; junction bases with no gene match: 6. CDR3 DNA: TGTGCCAGCAGTCCCACTACAGGGGGCGGCTACACCTTC. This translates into CASSPTTGGGYTF.